This T cell receptor (beta chain) was profiled in a study of blood T cell repertoires in COVID-19. Study at large: Acute-phase and convalescent COVID-19 samples originated in the United States, Italy and Spain. Sample material is recorded as cDNA or gDNA derived from T cells, B-cell-depleted T cells, or PBMCs.

CDR3 length: 14 amino acids. V trimming: 4 bases; J trimming: 2 bases; junction bases outside the gene matches: 5. CDR1 and CDR2 from the germline V gene are SGHRS and YFSETQ. Original handling: The assay estimated nucleated cells by amplifying reference gene primers. Measured with immunoSEQ multiplex PCR; TCRdb has only the in-frame clones, and not every one. V and J calls and clone size are those listed in that table; D and trimming were worked out from the DNA. Of about 170,000 clones in the sample, roughly four fifths were seen once. The TCR sequence derives from a woman of 80 years or more with COVID-19, enrolled during active disease. The sequencing input was peripheral blood. The chain uses TRBV5-1 and TRBJ2-5; 7 nucleotides align to TRBD1. Here the CDR3 DNA reads TGCGCCAGCAGCCCCCGACAGGGACAAGAGACCCAGTACTTC. Its protein is CASSPRQGQETQYF. Looking up the rest from reference TRBV5-1 and TRBJ2-5 gives the full variable domain: KAGVTQTPRYLIKTRGQQVTLSCSPISGHRSVSWYQQTPGQGLQFLFEYFSETQRNKGNFPGRFSGRQFSNSRSEMNVSTLELGDSALYLCASSPRQGQETQYFGPGTRLLVL.